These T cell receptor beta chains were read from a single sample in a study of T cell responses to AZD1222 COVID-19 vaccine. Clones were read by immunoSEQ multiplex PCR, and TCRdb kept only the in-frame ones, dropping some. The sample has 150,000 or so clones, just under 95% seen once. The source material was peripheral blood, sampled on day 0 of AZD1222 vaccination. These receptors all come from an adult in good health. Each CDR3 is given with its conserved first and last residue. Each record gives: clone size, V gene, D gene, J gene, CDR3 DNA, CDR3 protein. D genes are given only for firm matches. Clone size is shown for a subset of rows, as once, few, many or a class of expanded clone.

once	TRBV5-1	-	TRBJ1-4	TGCGCCAGCAGGCCTCAGGGTTCTAATGAAAAACTGTTTTTT	CASRPQGSNEKLFF
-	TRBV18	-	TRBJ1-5	TGTGCCAGCTCGCCCTCGGCGGGGAACAATCAGCCCCAGCATTTT	CASSPSAGNNQPQHF
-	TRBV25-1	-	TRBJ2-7	TGTGCCAGCAGTCCGGACAGCCGGTACGAGCAGTACTTC	CASSPDSRYEQYF
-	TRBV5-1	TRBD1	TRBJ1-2	TGCGCCAGCAGCAGTACAGGGGACAACCGTCGCTACACCTTC	CASSSTGDNRRYTF
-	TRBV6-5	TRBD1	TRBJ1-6	TGTGCCAGCAGTTACTCTGGGACAGGGGGTAATTCACCCCTCCACTTT	CASSYSGTGGNSPLHF
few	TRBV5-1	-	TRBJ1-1	TGCGCCAGCACCGGAACGGGGGGAGCTGAAGCTTTCTTT	CASTGTGGAEAFF
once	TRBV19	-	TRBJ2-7	TGTGCCAGTAGTAACCTGGGTGGCTACGAGCAGTACTTC	CASSNLGGYEQYF
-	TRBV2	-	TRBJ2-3	TGTGCCAGCAGTGAAGCCCAGGGGCCAGATACGCAGTATTTT	CASSEAQGPDTQYF
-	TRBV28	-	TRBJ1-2	TGTGCCAGCAGTTTAATTACAGGAACCTATGGCTACACCTTC	CASSLITGTYGYTF
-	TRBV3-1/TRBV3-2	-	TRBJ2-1	TGTGCCAGCAGCCCTGGCAAAGGGGGGCTAGCACGGAATGAGCAGTTCTTC	CASSPGKGGLARNEQFF
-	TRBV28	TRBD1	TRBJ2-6	TGTGCCAGCCCCCGGGACAGAACCTCTGGGGCCAACGTCCTGACTTTC	CASPRDRTSGANVLTF
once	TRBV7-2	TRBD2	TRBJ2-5	TGTGCCAGTGCGGGCCTAGCGGGAGGGCAAGAGACCCAGTACTTC	CASAGLAGGQETQYF
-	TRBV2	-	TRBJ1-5	TGTGCCAGCAGTGAAGCGCTTGCGGGGAATCAGCCCCAGCATTTT	CASSEALAGNQPQHF
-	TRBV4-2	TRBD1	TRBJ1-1	TGTGCCAGCAGCCAGGACAGGTTTGAAGCTTTCTTT	CASSQDRFEAFF
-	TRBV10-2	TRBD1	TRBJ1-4	TGCGCCAGCAGTGAGCCGCACAGGGGCCCAACTAATGAAAAACTGTTTTTT	CASSEPHRGPTNEKLFF
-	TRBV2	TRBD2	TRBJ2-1	TGTGCCAGCGGCATGCAATTACCGGGACTAGCGGGAACTGAGCAGTTCTTC	CASGMQLPGLAGTEQFF
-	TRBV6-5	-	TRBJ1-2	TGTGCCAGCAGTACTAGGGATGGAGCAGGGTATGGCTACACCTTC	CASSTRDGAGYGYTF
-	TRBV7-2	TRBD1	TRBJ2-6	TGTGCCAGCAGCCTCGGACAGGGGGCTGGGGCCAACGTCCTGACTTTC	CASSLGQGAGANVLTF